This T cell receptor beta chain was found in a study of shared clonotypes between healthy human individuals. General study findings and limits: An expected dependence of interdonor clonotype sharing on sequencing depth was noted. Only a few donors were included, so the genetic and exposure-history diversity represented was limited.

The repertoire was sequenced with immunoSEQ multiplex PCR; TCRdb's copy has only in-frame clones and lacks some. The table lists approximately 2.4 million clones, roughly 95% of them singletons. This clone was detected once. Antigen specificity is unknown. The sequence derives from a man aged 18 to 29 in good health. Sequencing was carried out using naive CD4+ T cells sorted from blood. Sample subset: CD45RA+ positively selected.

The CDR3 coding sequence is TGTGCTAGTAGGAGGGAGGGAGTCTACGAGCAGTACTTC. This codes for CASRREGVYEQYF. The chain recombines TRBV12-5 with TRBJ2-7; 7 bases line up with TRBD2. The CDR3 has 13 amino acids. V dropped 8 bases and J dropped 3; count of bases not matched to a gene: 7. Germline V lookup: CDR1 LGHNT, CDR2 FRNRAP.